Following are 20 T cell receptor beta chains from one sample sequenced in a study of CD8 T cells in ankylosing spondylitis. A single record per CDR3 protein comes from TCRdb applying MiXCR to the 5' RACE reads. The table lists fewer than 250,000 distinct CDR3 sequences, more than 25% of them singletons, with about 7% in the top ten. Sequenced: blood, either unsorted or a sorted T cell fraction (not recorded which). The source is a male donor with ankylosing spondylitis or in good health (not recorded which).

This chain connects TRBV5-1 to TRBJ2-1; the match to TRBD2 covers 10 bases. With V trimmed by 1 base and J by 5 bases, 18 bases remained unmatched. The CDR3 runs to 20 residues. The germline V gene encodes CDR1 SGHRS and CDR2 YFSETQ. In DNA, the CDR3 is TGCGCCAGCAGCTTGCGTCTAGCGGGAGCCATGGACTGGGGGAACAATGAGCAGTTCTTC. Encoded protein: CASSLRLAGAMDWGNNEQFF.

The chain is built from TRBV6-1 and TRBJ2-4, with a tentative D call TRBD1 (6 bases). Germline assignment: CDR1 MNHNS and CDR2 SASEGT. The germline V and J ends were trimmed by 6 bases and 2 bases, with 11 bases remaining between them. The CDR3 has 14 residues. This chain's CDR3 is CASSAGQTKNIQYF. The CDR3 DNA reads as TGTGCCAGCAGCGCTGGACAGACCAAAAACATTCAGTACTTC.

In nucleotides, the CDR3 is TGCGCCAGCAGCCAAGTGTCCGGGCGGAGTCATGAGCAGTTCTTC. Its protein product is CASSQVSGRSHEQFF. This chain uses TRBV4-1 with TRBJ2-1; no clear D gene. Trimming took off 1 base at V and 8 bases at J, with 15 bases between the two ends. The CDR3 length is 15 residues. From germline, CDR1 is MGHRA and CDR2 YSYEKL.

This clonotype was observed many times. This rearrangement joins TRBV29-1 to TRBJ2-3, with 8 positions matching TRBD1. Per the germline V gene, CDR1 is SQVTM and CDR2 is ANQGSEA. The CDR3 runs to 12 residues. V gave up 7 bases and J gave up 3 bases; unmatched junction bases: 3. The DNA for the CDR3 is TGCAGCGCAGGACAGGGAACAGATACGCAGTATTTT. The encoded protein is CSAGQGTDTQYF.

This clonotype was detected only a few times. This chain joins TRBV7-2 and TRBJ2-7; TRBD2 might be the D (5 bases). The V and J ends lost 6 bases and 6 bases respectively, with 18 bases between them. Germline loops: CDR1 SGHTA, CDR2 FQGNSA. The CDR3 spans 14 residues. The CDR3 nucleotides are TGTGCCAGCAGGGTGTCGAGCGGCACGGGCGAGCAGTACTTC. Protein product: CASRVSSGTGEQYF.

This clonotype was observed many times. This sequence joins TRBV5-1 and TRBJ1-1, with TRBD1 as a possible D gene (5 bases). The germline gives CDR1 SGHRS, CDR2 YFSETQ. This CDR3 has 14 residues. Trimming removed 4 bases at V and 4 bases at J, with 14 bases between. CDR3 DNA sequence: TGCGCCAGCAGCCAGAGCGGGGGAGGCACTGAAGCTTTCTTT. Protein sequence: CASSQSGGGTEAFF. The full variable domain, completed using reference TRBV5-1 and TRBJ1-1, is KAGVTQTPRYLIKTRGQQVTLSCSPISGHRSVSWYQQTPGQGLQFLFEYFSETQRNKGNFPGRFSGRQFSNSRSEMNVSTLELGDSALYLCASSQSGGGTEAFFGQGTRLTVV.

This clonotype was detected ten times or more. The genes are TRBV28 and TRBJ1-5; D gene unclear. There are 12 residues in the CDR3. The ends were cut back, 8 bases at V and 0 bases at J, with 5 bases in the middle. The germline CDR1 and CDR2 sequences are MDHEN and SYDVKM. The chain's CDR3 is CASRYSNQPQHF. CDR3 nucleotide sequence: TGTGCCAGCCGTTATAGCAATCAGCCCCAGCATTTT.

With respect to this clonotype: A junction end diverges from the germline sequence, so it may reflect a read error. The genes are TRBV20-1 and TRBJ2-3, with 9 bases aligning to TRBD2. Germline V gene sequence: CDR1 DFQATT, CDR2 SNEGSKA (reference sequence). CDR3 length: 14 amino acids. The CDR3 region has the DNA TGCAGTACTAGAGCGGGAGGCGTCACAGATACGCAGTATTTT. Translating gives CSTRAGGVTDTQYF.

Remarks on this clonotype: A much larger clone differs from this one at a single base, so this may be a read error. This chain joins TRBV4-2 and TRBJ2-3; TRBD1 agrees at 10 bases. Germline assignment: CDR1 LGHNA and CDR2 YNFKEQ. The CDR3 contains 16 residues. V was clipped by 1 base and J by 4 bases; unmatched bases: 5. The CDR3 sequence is CASSQGGTGVADTQYF. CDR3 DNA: TGTGCCAGCAGCCAAGGAGGGACAGGGGTTGCAGATACGCAGTATTTT.

CDR3 amino acids: CASSYSSLADTQYF. CDR3 sequence (DNA): TGTGCCAGCAGTTACTCATCTTTGGCAGATACGCAGTATTTT. The chain combines TRBV6-5 with TRBJ2-3; D ambiguous. CDR1 and CDR2 from the germline V gene are MNHEY and SVGAGI. The CDR3 sequence is 14 residues long. The germline V and J ends were trimmed by 0 bases and 4 bases, with 8 bases remaining between them.

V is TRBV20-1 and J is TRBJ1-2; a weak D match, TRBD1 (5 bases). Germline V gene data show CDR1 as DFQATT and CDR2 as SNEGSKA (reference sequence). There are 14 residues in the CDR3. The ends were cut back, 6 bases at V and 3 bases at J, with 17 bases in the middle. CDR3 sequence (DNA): TGCAGTGCCGAGGCAGGGAAACTCGACTATGGCTACACCTTC. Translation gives CSAEAGKLDYGYTF.

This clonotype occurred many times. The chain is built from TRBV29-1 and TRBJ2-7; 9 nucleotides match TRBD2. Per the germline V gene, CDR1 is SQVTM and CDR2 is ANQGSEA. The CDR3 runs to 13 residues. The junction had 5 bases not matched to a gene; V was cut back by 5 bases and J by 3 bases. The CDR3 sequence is CSVQLAGLYEQYF. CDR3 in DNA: TGCAGCGTTCAACTAGCGGGTCTCTACGAGCAGTACTTC.

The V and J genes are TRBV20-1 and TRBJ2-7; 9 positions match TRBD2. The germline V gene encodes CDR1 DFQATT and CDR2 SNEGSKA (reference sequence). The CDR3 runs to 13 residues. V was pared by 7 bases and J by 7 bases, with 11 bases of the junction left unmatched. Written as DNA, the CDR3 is TGCAGTGGTTACGCGGGAGGGCCTTTGGAGCAGTACTTC. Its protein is CSGYAGGPLEQYF.

CDR3 DNA sequence: TGTGCCAGCCTAACTGGGGACACTGAAGCTTTCTTT. Its protein product is CASLTGDTEAFF. The rearrangement links TRBV25-1 to TRBJ1-1, with D unclear. The CDR3 runs to 12 residues. V was trimmed by 8 bases and J by 3 bases, leaving 10 bases between them. Germline lookup yields CDR1 MGHDK and CDR2 SYGVNS.

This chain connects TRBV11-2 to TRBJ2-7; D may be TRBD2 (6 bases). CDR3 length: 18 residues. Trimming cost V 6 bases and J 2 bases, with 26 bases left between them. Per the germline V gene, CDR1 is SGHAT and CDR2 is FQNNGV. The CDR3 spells CASSPRGVRGGIAYEQYF. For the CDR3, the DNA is TGTGCCAGCAGTCCTCGTGGGGTAAGGGGAGGTATCGCCTACGAGCAGTACTTC.

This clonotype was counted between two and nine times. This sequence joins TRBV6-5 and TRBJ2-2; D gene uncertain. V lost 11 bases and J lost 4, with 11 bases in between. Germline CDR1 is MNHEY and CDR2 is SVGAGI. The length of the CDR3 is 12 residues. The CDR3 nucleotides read TGTGCCGTAGATCCTGGCACCGGGGAGCTGTTTTTT. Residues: CAVDPGTGELFF.

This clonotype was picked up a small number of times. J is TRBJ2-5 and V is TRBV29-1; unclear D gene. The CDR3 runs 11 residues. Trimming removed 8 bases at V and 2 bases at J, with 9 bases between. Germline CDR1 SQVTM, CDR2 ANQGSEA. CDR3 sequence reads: CSSRSQETQYF. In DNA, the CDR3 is TGCAGCTCCCGGTCGCAAGAGACCCAGTACTTC.

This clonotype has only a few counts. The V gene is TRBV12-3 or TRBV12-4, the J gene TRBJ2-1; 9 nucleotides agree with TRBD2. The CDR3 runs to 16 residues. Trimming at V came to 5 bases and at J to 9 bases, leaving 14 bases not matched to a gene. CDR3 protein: CASSPSTTSGGVEQFF. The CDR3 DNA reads TGTGCCAGCAGTCCCTCCACGACTAGCGGAGGGGTTGAGCAGTTCTTC.

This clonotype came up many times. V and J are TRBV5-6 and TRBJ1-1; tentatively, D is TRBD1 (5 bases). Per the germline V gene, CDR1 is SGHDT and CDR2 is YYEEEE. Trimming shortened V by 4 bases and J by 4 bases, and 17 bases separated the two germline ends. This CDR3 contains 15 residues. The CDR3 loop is CASSTPRQGGTEAFF. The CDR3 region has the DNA TGTGCCAGCAGCACCCCGAGGCAGGGTGGCACTGAAGCTTTCTTT.

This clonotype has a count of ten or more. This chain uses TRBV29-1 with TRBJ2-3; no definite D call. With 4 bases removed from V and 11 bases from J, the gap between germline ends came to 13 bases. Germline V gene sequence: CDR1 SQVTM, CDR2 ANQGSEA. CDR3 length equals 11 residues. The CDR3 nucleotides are TGCAGCGTTGGGAGTGCGACCGGGCAGTATTTT. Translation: CSVGSATGQYF.